This entry features one T cell receptor (beta chain) sequence. Its antigen remains unidentified. CD8+ and CD4+ T cells from blood underwent TCR beta sequencing. Treatment-naive patients with stable or active relapsing-remitting disease served as multiple sclerosis controls. The data derive from a study of CD8 T cells in Susac syndrome. After extraction with the RNeasy kit, roughly 0.5 to 1 ug of the RNA was reverse transcribed using random hexamers. The authors amplified TCR beta CDR3 across 54 Vbeta and 13 Jbeta using immunoSEQ multiplex PCR. TCRdb re-called the immunoSEQ multiplex PCR reads through MiXCR, storing one row per CDR3 protein. The top ten clones hold around 0.076% of a sample with approximately 220,000 distinct CDR3 sequences, around 93% of them seen once. Study-wide results and limits: As the study acknowledged, the number of individuals who were part of its TCR sequencing and HLA analysis was relatively small.

The V gene end was trimmed by 6 bases and the J gene end by 7 bases; junction bases not matched to a gene: 11. The CDR3 length is 15 residues. Per the germline V gene, CDR1 is LNHDA and CDR2 is SQIVND (reference sequence). The sequence was obtained from a human donor with multiple sclerosis. Sequencing was performed on CD4+ T cells from PBMCs. This chain connects TRBV19 to TRBJ1-4; TRBD1 aligns across 7 bases. The CDR3 bases are TGTGCCAGTAGAAGGTCACAGGGGTTGGGTGAAAAACTGTTTTTT. Protein: CASRRSQGLGEKLFF. The whole variable domain, filled in from reference TRBV19 and TRBJ1-4, reads DGGITQSPKYLFRKEGQNVTLSCEQNLNHDAMYWYRQDPGQGLRLIYYSQIVNDFQKGDIAEGYSVSREKKESFPLTVTSAQKNPTAFYLCASRRSQGLGEKLFFGSGTQLSVL.